Below are 8 T cell receptor beta chains sequenced from a single sample in a study of cytomegalovirus exposure and HLA in healthy donors. The repertoire was sequenced with immunoSEQ multiplex PCR; TCRdb's copy has only in-frame clones and lacks some. The sample holds some 100,000 clones; approximately 90% are singletons and the top ten take 1.5% to 2%. The sample consisted of PBMCs. These receptors came from a man younger than 35 in good health and CMV-seronegative.

V and J are TRBV7-2 and TRBJ2-7; a possible D gene is TRBD2 (6 bases). This CDR3 is 17 amino acids long. The germline gives CDR1 SGHTA, CDR2 FQGNSA. V lost 5 bases, J lost 6 bases, and 26 bases lay in between. CDR3 sequence (DNA): TGTGCCAGCAGCCAATCGGCCGGTAGCGGTGGGTGGTCCGAGCAGTACTTC. As protein: CASSQSAGSGGWSEQYF.

This clone was seen a few times. The V and J genes are TRBV19 and TRBJ2-2; TRBD2 agrees at 12 bases. CDR1 is LNHDA and CDR2 is SQIVND in the germline V gene (reference sequence). The CDR3 extends over 14 amino acids. With V trimmed by 4 bases and J by 6 bases, 0 bases remained unmatched. CDR3 in amino acids: CASSTSGRAGELFF. CDR3 coding DNA: TGTGCCAGTAGTACTAGCGGGAGGGCCGGGGAGCTGTTTTTT.

CDR3 nucleotides: TGTGCCAGCAGTTTATGGACGGGGATGAACACTGAAGCTTTCTTT. This translates into CASSLWTGMNTEAFF. This chain connects TRBV28 to TRBJ1-1, with no clear D. V was clipped by 0 bases and J by 0 bases, with 8 bases between them. Germline V CDR1 and CDR2: MDHEN, SYDVKM. The CDR3 has 15 residues.

V usage is TRBV19 and J usage is TRBJ1-4; no reliable D call. CDR1 is LNHDA, CDR2 SQIVND, per germline (reference sequence). The CDR3 spans 17 residues. Trimming removed 1 base from V and 0 bases from J, with 12 bases in between. CDR3 in DNA: TGTGCCAGTAGTATAGCGACCCGAGGGACAACTAATGAAAAACTGTTTTTT. It specifies CASSIATRGTTNEKLFF.

The chain is built from TRBV5-1 and TRBJ2-1; no clear D gene. This CDR3 spans 12 amino acids. The V end was cut by 3 bases, the J end by 7 bases, with 8 bases between. Germline V CDR1 and CDR2: SGHRS, YFSETQ. The CDR3 reads CASSSIDNEQFF. DNA for the CDR3: TGCGCCAGCAGCTCGATAGATAATGAGCAGTTCTTC.

The genes are TRBV5-4 and TRBJ2-1; D possibly corresponds to TRBD1 (6 bases). CDR1 is SGHNT, CDR2 YYREEE, per germline (reference sequence). Between the trimmed V and J ends, which lost 9 bases and 0 bases, there was a span of 19 bases. This CDR3 has 16 residues. CDR3 in amino acids: CATASGVTSSYNEQFF. The CDR3 DNA follows: TGTGCCACGGCCTCAGGGGTGACGAGCTCCTACAATGAGCAGTTCTTC.

The chain carries TRBV5-4 and TRBJ1-2; 7 nucleotides match TRBD1. Germline lookup yields CDR1 SGHNT and CDR2 YYREEE (reference sequence). V lost 2 bases and J lost 0; bases outside the gene matches: 7. This CDR3 has 16 amino acids. CDR3 sequence reads: CASSFTTGASNYGYTF. CDR3 in DNA: TGTGCCAGCAGCTTTACAACAGGGGCTTCTAACTATGGCTACACCTTC.

This clone was picked up a small number of times. The chain employs TRBV19 and TRBJ2-7; D is unresolved. The germline CDR1 and CDR2 sequences are LNHDA and SQIVND (reference sequence). The CDR3 loop spans 14 amino acids. Between the trimmed V and J ends, which lost 5 bases and 3 bases, there was a span of 14 bases. In nucleotides, the CDR3 is TGTGCCAGTAGTCGGAGAAAAGAGCTCTACGAGCAGTACTTC. Residues: CASSRRKELYEQYF.